Sequencing of this T cell receptor beta chain was carried out in a study of T cell changes during pregnancy in multiple sclerosis. CDR3 length: 16 amino acids. The V gene's germline CDR1 is SGDLS and CDR2 YYNGEE. After removal of 0 bases from V and 7 bases from J, the junction contained 10 bases not matched to a gene. Data came from immunoSEQ multiplex PCR; TCRdb stores just in-frame clones and leaves some out. The sample consists of 12,000 or so clones, 70% to 90% of them appearing once. The chain combines TRBV9 with TRBJ2-1, with 7 bases lining up with TRBD2. The source was CD8+ T cells from peripheral blood mononuclear cells, collected in the second trimester of pregnancy. This TCR came from a female donor in good health, enrolled as a control in a pregnancy study. DNA for the CDR3: TGTGCCAGCAGCGTAGAGGGCGGGAGTCCCCTGAATGAGCAGTTCTTC. It encodes CASSVEGGSPLNEQFF.